The rows below give T cell receptor beta chains drawn from one sample of a study of cytomegalovirus exposure and HLA in healthy donors. Assay: immunoSEQ multiplex PCR; the TCRdb copy retains only in-frame clones and omits some. The table shows around 200,000 clones, with roughly 80% occurring only once. Input material: PBMCs. Receptors were obtained from a man aged 40-49 years in good health and CMV-seronegative. Both conserved end residues are part of each CDR3. The order of the fields is J gene, clone size, V gene, D gene, CDR3 DNA, CDR3 protein. The D gene is left open where the match is weak. Size is stated for part of the rows, as once, few or many counts, or as a class when the clone is expanded.

J gene: TRBJ1-5; clone size: .; V gene: TRBV4-2; D gene: .; CDR3 DNA: TGTGCCAGCAGCCATACAGGGTCAAGTCAGCCCCAGCATTTT; CDR3 protein: CASSHTGSSQPQHF
J gene: TRBJ2-7; clone size: .; V gene: TRBV7-9; D gene: TRBD1; CDR3 DNA: TGTGCCAGCAGCCGGCCGGGGACAGACTACGAGCAGTACTTC; CDR3 protein: CASSRPGTDYEQYF
J gene: TRBJ1-2; clone size: .; V gene: TRBV19; D gene: .; CDR3 DNA: TGTGCCAGTTATTCCCACCAGAACTATGGCTACACCTTC; CDR3 protein: CASYSHQNYGYTF
J gene: TRBJ1-3; clone size: .; V gene: TRBV7-2; D gene: TRBD1; CDR3 DNA: TGTGCCAGCAGCTGGGACAGGGGAAACACCATATATTTT; CDR3 protein: CASSWDRGNTIYF
J gene: TRBJ1-5; clone size: .; V gene: TRBV29-1; D gene: TRBD1; CDR3 DNA: TGCAGCGCTGCCGGGGGGACAGGGGTGGGACAGCCCCAGCATTTT; CDR3 protein: CSAAGGTGVGQPQHF
J gene: TRBJ2-7; clone size: .; V gene: TRBV5-6; D gene: TRBD1; CDR3 DNA: TGTGCCAGCAGCCCGGGACAGGGCCCCTACGAGCAGTACTTC; CDR3 protein: CASSPGQGPYEQYF
J gene: TRBJ2-2; clone size: .; V gene: TRBV2; D gene: TRBD2; CDR3 DNA: TGTGCCAGCAGTGAAGGTCTAGCGGGAGGGGAAAACACCGGGGAGCTGTTTTTT; CDR3 protein: CASSEGLAGGENTGELFF
J gene: TRBJ1-2; clone size: few; V gene: TRBV7-2; D gene: .; CDR3 DNA: TGTGCCAGCAGCATAGACAGGAGGGGAGGCTACACCTTC; CDR3 protein: CASSIDRRGGYTF
J gene: TRBJ2-7; clone size: .; V gene: TRBV6-1; D gene: .; CDR3 DNA: TGTGCCAGCAGCCAAATAGACAAGGTATACTACGAGCAGTACTTC; CDR3 protein: CASSQIDKVYYEQYF
J gene: TRBJ2-3; clone size: .; V gene: TRBV4-3; D gene: TRBD1; CDR3 DNA: TGCGCCAGCAGCCAAACCCAGCCCGGGACAGGGGGAGATACGCAGTATTTT; CDR3 protein: CASSQTQPGTGGDTQYF
J gene: TRBJ2-7; clone size: .; V gene: TRBV6-1; D gene: .; CDR3 DNA: TGTGCCAGCAGTCGATCAGGGGACTACGAGCAGTACTTC; CDR3 protein: CASSRSGDYEQYF
J gene: TRBJ2-1; clone size: .; V gene: TRBV9; D gene: .; CDR3 DNA: TGTGCCAGCAGCCCGTCTGGGGTAACTAGCCCCGGAAATGAGCAGTTCTTC; CDR3 protein: CASSPSGVTSPGNEQFF
J gene: TRBJ2-3; clone size: .; V gene: TRBV2; D gene: TRBD2; CDR3 DNA: TGTGCCAGCAGCCCCGGACTAGCGGGAGGCACAGATACGCAGTATTTT; CDR3 protein: CASSPGLAGGTDTQYF
J gene: TRBJ1-6; clone size: once; V gene: TRBV11-2; D gene: .; CDR3 DNA: TGTGCCAGCAGCGTCGGCAGGAATAATTCACCCCTCCACTTT; CDR3 protein: CASSVGRNNSPLHF
J gene: TRBJ2-2; clone size: .; V gene: TRBV18; D gene: .; CDR3 DNA: TGTGCCAGCCGTACAGGGCCCAACACCGGGGAGCTGTTTTTT; CDR3 protein: CASRTGPNTGELFF
J gene: TRBJ2-1; clone size: .; V gene: TRBV30; D gene: .; CDR3 DNA: TGTGCCTGGAGCGGCCCCACGGGAGAGGCCTTCGGTGAGCAGTTCTTC; CDR3 protein: CAWSGPTGEAFGEQFF
J gene: TRBJ1-1; clone size: once; V gene: TRBV7-9; D gene: TRBD1; CDR3 DNA: TGTGCCAGCAGCCCCGGGCCGGACAGGTCGAACACTGAAGCTTTCTTT; CDR3 protein: CASSPGPDRSNTEAFF
J gene: TRBJ2-5; clone size: .; V gene: TRBV5-1; D gene: TRBD2; CDR3 DNA: TGCGCCAGCAGTTCCAGCGGGGGGGTAGAGACCCAGTACTTC; CDR3 protein: CASSSSGGVETQYF
J gene: TRBJ1-5; clone size: .; V gene: TRBV28; D gene: TRBD1; CDR3 DNA: TGTGCCAGCAGTCCGCCCCCGGACAGGGGGCATCAGCCCCAGCATTTT; CDR3 protein: CASSPPPDRGHQPQHF
J gene: TRBJ2-1; clone size: .; V gene: TRBV19; D gene: TRBD2; CDR3 DNA: TGTGCCAGTAGGAACGGGGGGGCTTGGAATGAGCAGTTCTTC; CDR3 protein: CASRNGGAWNEQFF
J gene: TRBJ2-7; clone size: .; V gene: TRBV30; D gene: TRBD2; CDR3 DNA: TGTGCCTGGAGTGGACTAGCGGGAAGATACGAGCAGTACTTC; CDR3 protein: CAWSGLAGRYEQYF
J gene: TRBJ2-1; clone size: .; V gene: TRBV7-9; D gene: TRBD2; CDR3 DNA: TGTGCCAGCAGCTCCCTTAGCGGGAGGGCAATCTATGAGCAGTTCTTC; CDR3 protein: CASSSLSGRAIYEQFF
J gene: TRBJ1-2; clone size: .; V gene: TRBV5-6; D gene: .; CDR3 DNA: TGTGCCAGCAGCCCCGCCGGGGGTAGTTCGGTCTACACCTTC; CDR3 protein: CASSPAGGSSVYTF
J gene: TRBJ1-5; clone size: .; V gene: TRBV7-9; D gene: .; CDR3 DNA: TGTGCCAGCAGCCAGGCGGGGCAGTCTAGTCAGCCCCAGCATTTT; CDR3 protein: CASSQAGQSSQPQHF
J gene: TRBJ2-1; clone size: .; V gene: TRBV29-1; D gene: TRBD1; CDR3 DNA: TGCAGCGTTGGCACAGGGGCGCAAAATGAGCAGTTCTTC; CDR3 protein: CSVGTGAQNEQFF
J gene: TRBJ1-5; clone size: .; V gene: TRBV7-2; D gene: .; CDR3 DNA: TGTGCCAGCAGCTTAATCGTTGCGGACAGATATAGCAATCAGCCCCAGCATTTT; CDR3 protein: CASSLIVADRYSNQPQHF
J gene: TRBJ2-7; clone size: .; V gene: TRBV6-1; D gene: .; CDR3 DNA: TGTGCCATTTCCACGACAGTATACGAGCAGTACTTC; CDR3 protein: CAISTTVYEQYF
J gene: TRBJ2-1; clone size: .; V gene: TRBV5-1; D gene: .; CDR3 DNA: TGCGCCAGCAGCTCCGCGGGGCCAAACAATGAGCAGTTCTTC; CDR3 protein: CASSSAGPNNEQFF
J gene: TRBJ1-2; clone size: .; V gene: TRBV5-1; D gene: TRBD1; CDR3 DNA: TGCGCCAGCAGCTTGGAGACAGGGGGAGGCTACACCTTC; CDR3 protein: CASSLETGGGYTF
J gene: TRBJ1-1; clone size: .; V gene: TRBV7-6; D gene: TRBD1; CDR3 DNA: TGTGCCAGCAGCCCCGACTCCACAGGGGCTGAAGCTTTCTTT; CDR3 protein: CASSPDSTGAEAFF
J gene: TRBJ2-2; clone size: .; V gene: TRBV28; D gene: TRBD1; CDR3 DNA: TGTGCCAGCAGTTCTAAGGGGACAGGGGCCACCGGGGAGCTGTTTTTT; CDR3 protein: CASSSKGTGATGELFF
J gene: TRBJ2-3; clone size: few; V gene: TRBV29-1; D gene: .; CDR3 DNA: TGCAGCGTTGTTCGGAGGAGCACAGATACGCAGTATTTT; CDR3 protein: CSVVRRSTDTQYF
J gene: TRBJ2-1; clone size: .; V gene: TRBV4-1; D gene: .; CDR3 DNA: TGCGCCAGCAGCCAAGTTATCCGCCCTGCGGGGAATGAGCAGTTCTTC; CDR3 protein: CASSQVIRPAGNEQFF
J gene: TRBJ2-1; clone size: .; V gene: TRBV5-6; D gene: TRBD1; CDR3 DNA: TGTGCCAGCGCCAAGGACAGGTACAATGAGCAGTTCTTC; CDR3 protein: CASAKDRYNEQFF
J gene: TRBJ1-2; clone size: .; V gene: TRBV28; D gene: .; CDR3 DNA: TGTGCCAGCAGCTCCCGGGGGGTAGGCTATGGCTACACCTTC; CDR3 protein: CASSSRGVGYGYTF
J gene: TRBJ2-7; clone size: .; V gene: TRBV5-6; D gene: .; CDR3 DNA: TGTGCCAGCAGCCTTGCCGGGAGTTCCTACGAGCAGTACTTC; CDR3 protein: CASSLAGSSYEQYF
J gene: TRBJ2-7; clone size: .; V gene: TRBV11-2; D gene: .; CDR3 DNA: TGTGCCAGCAGCAGGGATCCGGGACAAGACTACGAGCAGTACTTC; CDR3 protein: CASSRDPGQDYEQYF
J gene: TRBJ2-1; clone size: once; V gene: TRBV13; D gene: .; CDR3 DNA: TGTGCCAGCAGCCCGGGGCGGGACTCTGAGCAGTTCTTC; CDR3 protein: CASSPGRDSEQFF